This is a list of T cell receptor beta chains from one sample in a study of cytomegalovirus exposure and HLA in healthy donors. Generated by immunoSEQ multiplex PCR, the TCRdb table keeps only in-frame clones and is missing some. The profile shows 90,000 to 130,000 clones, around 84% of them singletons. Material for sequencing was PBMCs. The receptors derive from a woman in her twenties or thirties in good health and CMV-seronegative. Both conserved end residues are part of each CDR3. Each record gives: V gene, J gene, CDR3 protein.

V gene: TRBV18; J gene: TRBJ1-6; CDR3 protein: CASSPQRQASDSPLHF
V gene: TRBV25-1; J gene: TRBJ2-5; CDR3 protein: CASSGETAAETQYF
V gene: TRBV7-2; J gene: TRBJ1-4; CDR3 protein: CASSKRQGGTNEKLFF
V gene: TRBV28; J gene: TRBJ2-1; CDR3 protein: CASSSGTSGHNEQFF
V gene: TRBV4-3; J gene: TRBJ2-1; CDR3 protein: CASSHRRRQGASSYNEQFF
V gene: TRBV18; J gene: TRBJ1-1; CDR3 protein: CASSQDRQGLAFF
V gene: TRBV19; J gene: TRBJ2-2; CDR3 protein: CASSVIATGELFF
V gene: TRBV9; J gene: TRBJ2-1; CDR3 protein: CASSVSAGGDDEQFF
V gene: TRBV6-4; J gene: TRBJ2-7; CDR3 protein: CAARGTGEYEQYF
V gene: TRBV11-3; J gene: TRBJ1-5; CDR3 protein: CASSLGARRRLYSNQPQHF
V gene: TRBV7-2; J gene: TRBJ2-7; CDR3 protein: CASSRDTQAYEQYF
V gene: TRBV7-3; J gene: TRBJ2-3; CDR3 protein: CASSLLAGSTDTQYF
V gene: TRBV28; J gene: TRBJ1-1; CDR3 protein: CASSLFALGPEAFF
V gene: TRBV19; J gene: TRBJ2-3; CDR3 protein: CASSRPGGGKDTQYF
V gene: TRBV28; J gene: TRBJ1-1; CDR3 protein: CASSWGAEAFF